These 5 T cell receptor beta chains originate from one sample sequenced in a study of Graves' ophthalmopathy and Graves' hyperthyroidism. RNA transcripts yielded amplified TCR beta CDR3 regions. HTBI primers were employed in first-round RT-PCR, then a second-round multiplex PCR followed. TCRdb redid the calling of the multiplex PCR reads with MiXCR, one entry per CDR3 protein. This sample has about 220,000 distinct CDR3 sequences, with roughly 21% found just once. Sequenced: peripheral blood. These receptors were obtained from a woman aged 45-60 years with Graves' ophthalmopathy.

This clonotype has ten or more counts. This rearrangement joins TRBV10-3 to TRBJ2-7, with D unresolved. Germline V CDR1 and CDR2: ENHRY, SYGVKD. The CDR3 has 13 amino acids. V shed 4 bases and J shed 5 bases, with 12 bases lying between them. The CDR3 protein is CAISGGDSDEQYF. The DNA of the CDR3 is TGTGCCATCAGTGGAGGAGATTCCGACGAGCAGTACTTC.

This clonotype was picked up many times. The chain recombines TRBV15 with TRBJ1-1; possible D gene TRBD1, 6 bases. This CDR3 spans 15 amino acids. CDR1 is LNHNV, CDR2 YYDKDF, per germline (reference sequence). V lost 4 bases to trimming and J lost 5 bases, with 17 bases between them. The CDR3 bases are TGTGCCACCAGCACAGACCCAGGGGTGTGGACTGAAGCTTTCTTT. This gives the protein CATSTDPGVWTEAFF.

This clonotype was seen many times. The chain carries TRBV2 and TRBJ1-5, with 8 bases identical to TRBD1. Trimming took 6 bases from V and 4 from J; bases not matched to a gene: 5. The CDR3 is 14 amino acids. Germline CDR1 reads SNHLY; CDR2 reads FYNNEI. The CDR3 DNA sequence: TGTGCCAGCAGCCGGGACAGGAATAATCAGCCCCAGCATTTT. This sequence encodes CASSRDRNNQPQHF.

This clonotype was seen ten or more times. The CDR3 nucleotides read TGTGCCAGCACTATAATGGGGACTAGCGGTATGTACTTC. This encodes CASTIMGTSGMYF. This chain links TRBV11-2 with TRBJ2-7; 11 positions agree with TRBD2. This CDR3 spans 13 amino acids. Germline V lookup: CDR1 SGHAT, CDR2 FQNNGV. V lost 7 bases, J lost 12 bases, and 11 bases stayed unmatched.

This clonotype appeared many times. The rearrangement uses TRBV12-3 or TRBV12-4 and TRBJ1-1; a weak D match, TRBD1 (5 bases). With 6 bases removed from V and 1 base from J, the gap between germline ends came to 12 bases. CDR3 length: 14 residues. In DNA form, the CDR3 reads TGTGCCAGCAGGGGACGGTGGGAGAACACTGAAGCTTTCTTT. It yields the protein CASRGRWENTEAFF.